The T cell receptor (beta chain) under discussion was sequenced for a study of blood T cell repertoires in COVID-19 (dated by TCRdb to between 2020 and 2021). About the study as a whole: Collaborator samples came from the United States, Italy and Spain and covered acute and convalescent phases of COVID-19. The prospective study material was composed of cDNA or gDNA derived from T cells, B-cell-depleted T cells, or PBMCs. The dataset comprised deeply sampled blood TCRbeta repertoires from subjects exposed to, actively infected with, or recovered from COVID-19. The repertoires were released in a freely available public database meant as a resource for research on the immune response to SARS-CoV-2. Samples came from the ongoing ImmuneRACE study (first 160 participants) plus 1,254 subjects from 6 global collaborators. The sample metadata nearly always contained a de-identified subject ID, COVID-19 status, age in years and sex. Where HLA class I and class II types were available, the types were taken from metadata supplied by the sample provider, not from assay-based typing. Beyond this particular receptor, the publication reports: The amount of clinical and demographic metadata varied by source and participant and was provided uncurated.

Sequences MNHEY (CDR1) and SVGEGT (CDR2) are obtained from the germline V gene. V has 4 bases trimmed and J has 2 bases trimmed; junction bases matching no gene number 4. From the cysteine through the phenylalanine, the CDR3 covers 15 amino acids. Just the 45-base CDR3 DNA is kept, in frame starting at base 1. TCRbeta CDR3 regions were amplified from genomic DNA by means of the immunoSEQ Assay, a bias-controlled multiplex PCR. As for the original processing: The number of nucleated cells in each sample was estimated from the amplification of reference gene primers within the assay. Sequence reads were collapsed and filtered to measure the absolute abundance of every unique TCRbeta CDR3 rearrangement. Productive Simpson clonality was computed per sample as the square root of Simpson's diversity index over productive rearrangements. TCRdb took over this immuneACCESS table, retaining in-frame rearrangements with V and J assigned. Such tables are incomplete; in checked studies, under half of the missing clones stem from an unresolved V gene, and the remainder is unexplained. V, J and clone size were drawn from that table, and D and trimming were deduced from the DNA. In all, the sample holds fewer than 500,000 clones, and 70% to 90% of those were seen once. The biggest ten clones account for more than 1.4% of the sample.

Each collaborating institution followed its own protocols to collect whole blood in K2EDTA tubes. For TCRbeta analysis, collaborators shipped samples in one of three forms: frozen whole blood, isolated PBMCs, or DNA extracted from either of those sample types. A note on this clone: Its antigen specificity is not known. Qualities for individual bases were not recorded, and no much larger clone is one base off.

Recombination connected TRBV6-2 or TRBV6-3 to TRBJ2-7; a stretch of 11 junction bases matches TRBD2. This sequence was found in a woman aged 25-40 years with active or convalescent COVID-19. Sequencing was done on a sample of peripheral blood. The CDR3 amino acid sequence is: CASSSKLAGAYEQYF. The nucleotides are TGTGCCAGCAGTTCGAAACTAGCGGGAGCCTACGAGCAGTACTTC.